This passage covers 21 T cell receptor beta chains from one sample sequenced in a study of cytomegalovirus exposure and HLA in healthy donors. The PCR had 60 Vbeta and 13 Jbeta primers. Libraries were prepared by immunoSEQ multiplex PCR; TCRdb keeps only in-frame clonotypes and omits some of them. Here the sample table reports fewer than 150,000 clones. The sample comprised PBMCs. All receptors come from a middle-aged man in good health and CMV-seronegative.

This chain uses TRBV7-2 with TRBJ1-2; 9 nucleotides agree with TRBD1. The germline V gene has CDR1 SGHTA and CDR2 FQGNSA. Trimming cost V 1 base and J 3 bases; bases outside gene matches: 6. The CDR3 has 16 residues. The CDR3 nucleotides read TGTGCCAGCAGCTTAGGGGCAACAGGGGGCCACTATGGCTACACCTTC. Its protein is CASSLGATGGHYGYTF.

The gene calls are TRBV11-2 and TRBJ2-1, with D perhaps matching TRBD2 (5 bases). The germline CDR1 and CDR2 sequences are SGHAT and FQNNGV. The CDR3 extends over 13 amino acids. Trimming stripped 0 bases from V and 15 bases from J, with 15 bases between. CDR3 protein: CASSLEAGTIGFF. The CDR3 DNA is TGTGCCAGCAGCTTAGAGGCGGGTACGATCGGGTTCTTC.

This chain joins TRBV6-5 and TRBJ2-7; TRBD1 might be the D (6 bases). V was cut by 6 bases and J by 2 bases, with 17 bases left in between. The CDR3 covers 15 residues. CDR1 and CDR2 (germline): MNHEY, SVGAGI. In DNA form, the CDR3 reads TGTGCCAGCAGCTTCACAGGGTCAGGGGCCTACGAGCAGTACTTC. Residues: CASSFTGSGAYEQYF.

V is TRBV11-2 and J is TRBJ1-2, with 7 bases that match TRBD1. Trimming took 4 bases from V and 6 from J; bases not matched to a gene: 14. Germline-derived CDR1 and CDR2 are SGHAT and FQNNGV. This CDR3 has 16 amino acids. The CDR3 DNA follows: TGTGCCAGCAGCTACCTCTTTTCAGACCAGGGGGATGGCTACACCTTC. This translates into CASSYLFSDQGDGYTF.

The chain uses TRBV5-6 and TRBJ1-1; D unresolved. The germline V gene has CDR1 SGHDT and CDR2 YYEEEE. Trimming cost V 5 bases and J 5 bases, with 19 bases left between them. CDR3 length: 15 residues. The CDR3 nucleotides read TGTGCCAGCAGACTCCGGGTCGGGAGGATGACTGAAGCTTTCTTT. It codes for CASRLRVGRMTEAFF.

The V and J genes are TRBV6-5 and TRBJ2-4; tentative D call: TRBD1 (5 bases). CDR1 and CDR2 from the germline V gene are MNHEY and SVGAGI. The CDR3 is made up of 14 amino acids. The V gene lost 3 bases and the J gene lost 7 bases, with 13 bases spanning the gap. CDR3 sequence reads: CASSYRQTRNIQYF. The CDR3 region has the DNA TGTGCCAGCAGTTATCGACAGACCAGGAACATTCAGTACTTC.

V and J are TRBV5-1 and TRBJ1-2; no firm D call. The germline CDR1 and CDR2 sequences are SGHRS and YFSETQ. V was clipped by 0 bases and J by 5 bases, with 8 bases between them. The CDR3 runs 13 residues. CDR3 coding DNA: TGCGCCAGCAGCTTGGGTGGGGAGTATGGCTACACCTTC. Residues: CASSLGGEYGYTF.

The chain couples TRBV7-9 to TRBJ1-1; TRBD1 aligns across 7 bases. J gave up 5 bases and V 0 bases, and 15 bases lay outside the gene matches. The CDR3 runs to 18 residues. CDR1 SEHNR and CDR2 FQNEAQ come from the germline V gene (reference sequence). Here the CDR3 DNA reads TGTGCCAGCAGCTTAGCGTGGCAGGGGGAAAGGGATCGGACTGAAGCTTTCTTT. Amino acids: CASSLAWQGERDRTEAFF.

The chain is built from TRBV4-2 and TRBJ2-5; TRBD1 agrees at 9 bases. CDR1 LGHNA and CDR2 YNFKEQ come from the germline V gene. The CDR3 totals 16 residues. The trim removed 1 base at V and 5 bases at J, leaving 8 bases unmatched. The CDR3 spells CASSQAEQGAQETQYF. CDR3 nucleotides: TGTGCCAGCAGCCAAGCAGAACAGGGGGCTCAGGAGACCCAGTACTTC.

Comment on this clone: One junction end does not reproduce the germline sequence, and a read error may be involved. The chain recombines TRBV2 with TRBJ1-1, with TRBD1 matching over 8 bases. The CDR3 is 16 residues long. CDR1 and CDR2 from the germline V gene are SNHLY and FYNNEI. Here the CDR3 DNA reads TGTGCCAGCAGCGAAGATACCCCAGGGGGCGGATCTGAAGCTTTCTTT. Translated: CASSEDTPGGGSEAFF.

This chain connects TRBV7-2 to TRBJ2-3; D perhaps matches TRBD1 (5 bases). This CDR3 has 14 amino acids. Germline V gene data show CDR1 as SGHTA and CDR2 as FQGNSA. V was trimmed by 5 bases and J by 1 base, leaving 10 bases between them. CDR3 residues: CASSLGPRTDTQYF. The CDR3 nucleotides are TGTGCCAGCAGCCTGGGGCCGCGCACAGATACGCAGTATTTT.

The chain links TRBV25-1 to TRBJ1-5, with a possible D match to TRBD1 (6 bases). Trimming left V 7 bases short and J 3 bases short, with 10 bases between. Germline loops: CDR1 MGHDK, CDR2 SYGVNS. The CDR3 covers 13 residues. This CDR3 is CASTQGTNQPQHF. The DNA of the CDR3 is TGTGCCAGCACACAGGGCACCAATCAGCCCCAGCATTTT.

The chain combines TRBV6-1 with TRBJ1-4, with 8 nucleotides matching TRBD1. Germline trimming cut 4 bases from V and 5 bases from J; bases unmatched to any gene: 6. This CDR3 region has 15 residues. CDR1 and CDR2 (germline): MNHNS, SASEGT. The CDR3 DNA is TGTGCCAGCAGTGTACAGGGGGGGGTCAATGAAAAACTGTTTTTT. It is translated as CASSVQGGVNEKLFF.

The chain carries TRBV6-5 and TRBJ2-7; weak D call: TRBD2 (6 bases). CDR3 length equals 15 residues. The germline V and J ends were trimmed by 0 bases and 1 base, with 10 bases remaining between them. Germline V gene sequence: CDR1 MNHEY, CDR2 SVGAGI. Here the CDR3 reads CASSYSGLASYEQYF. The CDR3 nucleotides read TGTGCCAGCAGTTACTCTGGGCTAGCGTCCTACGAGCAGTACTTC.

The V and J genes are TRBV2 and TRBJ1-5, with 7 nucleotides matching TRBD1. The CDR3 contains 15 residues. Germline V gives CDR1 SNHLY, CDR2 FYNNEI. Trimming took 6 bases from V and 4 from J; bases not matched to a gene: 9. CDR3 sequence (DNA): TGTGCCAGCAGCGTGGGACAGAACGTGAATCAGCCCCAGCATTTT. It encodes CASSVGQNVNQPQHF.

CDR3 residues: CASSSGQGNSPLHF. In nucleotides, the CDR3 is TGTGCCAGCTCATCGGGACAGGGAAATTCACCCCTCCACTTT. This rearrangement joins TRBV18 to TRBJ1-6, with 9 bases fitting TRBD1. The CDR3 runs to 14 residues. In germline, CDR1 is KGHSH, CDR2 LQKENI. Trimming at V came to 5 bases and at J to 7 bases, leaving 3 bases not matched to a gene.

This chain links TRBV7-2 with TRBJ2-3; D is perhaps TRBD1 (5 bases). This CDR3 spans 15 amino acids. Germline loops: CDR1 SGHTA, CDR2 FQGNSA. The V and J ends lost 4 bases and 4 bases respectively, with 15 bases between them. This CDR3 is CASSSQGREPDTQYF. CDR3 in DNA: TGTGCCAGCAGCTCGCAGGGTAGGGAACCAGATACGCAGTATTTT.

The chain uses TRBV11-2 and TRBJ2-3; 7 bases line up with TRBD1. V shed 5 bases, J shed 4 bases, and the junction held 15 bases outside the gene matches. This CDR3 comprises 17 residues. Germline CDR1 reads SGHAT; CDR2 reads FQNNGV. The CDR3 nucleotides are TGTGCCAGCAGCAGCACCCCGGGGCAGGGGGTTTCAGATACGCAGTATTTT. Translated, it gives CASSSTPGQGVSDTQYF.

This chain links TRBV5-4 with TRBJ1-1; 7 nucleotides match TRBD1. Germline V gene lookup returns CDR1 SGHNT and CDR2 YYREEE (reference sequence). This CDR3 spans 15 amino acids. V shed 4 bases, J shed 5 bases, and the junction held 11 bases outside the gene matches. The CDR3 DNA reads TGTGCCAGCAGCCCAGCCACCGACAGGGTGACTGAAGCTTTCTTT. Amino acid sequence: CASSPATDRVTEAFF.

Comment on this clone: Because it lacks the conserved phenylalanine or tryptophan at the end, this CDR3 is likely a read error. This chain uses TRBV6-1 with TRBJ2-7, with D tentatively TRBD2 (5 bases). CDR3 size: 13 residues. The V end was cut by 6 bases, the J end by 2 bases, with 11 bases between. Germline assignment: CDR1 MNHNS and CDR2 SASEGT. The CDR3 loop reads CASRRRPAYEQYL. The CDR3 nucleotides are TGTGCCAGCAGGAGGAGGCCCGCCTACGAGCAGTACCTC.

The V call is TRBV5-6, the J call TRBJ2-7; D unresolved. This CDR3 spans 13 amino acids. V was shortened by 0 bases and J by 4 bases, with 8 bases between the two germline ends. Germline V lookup: CDR1 SGHDT, CDR2 YYEEEE. The CDR3 DNA sequence: TGTGCCAGCAGCTTGGCACAGATGTACGAGCAGTACTTC. Its translation is CASSLAQMYEQYF.